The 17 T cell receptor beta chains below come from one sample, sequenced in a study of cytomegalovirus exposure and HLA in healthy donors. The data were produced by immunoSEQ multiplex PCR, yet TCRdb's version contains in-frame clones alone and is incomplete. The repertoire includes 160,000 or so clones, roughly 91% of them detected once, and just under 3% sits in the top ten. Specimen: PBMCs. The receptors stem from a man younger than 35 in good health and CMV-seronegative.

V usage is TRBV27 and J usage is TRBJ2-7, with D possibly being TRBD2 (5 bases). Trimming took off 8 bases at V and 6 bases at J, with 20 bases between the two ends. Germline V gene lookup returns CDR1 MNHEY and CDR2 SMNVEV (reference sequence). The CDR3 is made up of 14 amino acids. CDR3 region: CASGSWGEASEQYF. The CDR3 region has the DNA TGTGCCAGCGGATCGTGGGGAGAGGCTTCCGAGCAGTACTTC.

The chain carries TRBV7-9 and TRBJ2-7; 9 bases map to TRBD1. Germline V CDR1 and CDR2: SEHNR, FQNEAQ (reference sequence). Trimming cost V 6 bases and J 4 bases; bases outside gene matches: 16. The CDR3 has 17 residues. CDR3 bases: TGTGCCAGCAGGAAACGGACAGGGGCCCGAGAAAATTACGAGCAGTACTTC. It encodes CASRKRTGARENYEQYF. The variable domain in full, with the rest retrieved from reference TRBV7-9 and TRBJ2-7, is DTGVSQNPRHKITKRGQNVTFRCDPISEHNRLYWYRQTLGQGPEFLTYFQNEAQLEKSRLLSDRFSAERPKGSFSTLEIQRTEQGDSAMYLCASRKRTGARENYEQYFGPGTRLTVT.

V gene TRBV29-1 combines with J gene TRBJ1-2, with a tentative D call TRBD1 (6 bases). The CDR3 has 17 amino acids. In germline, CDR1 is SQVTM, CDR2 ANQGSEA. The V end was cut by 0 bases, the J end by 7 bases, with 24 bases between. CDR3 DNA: TGCAGCGTTGAAGATCATTCTAGAAAACAGGGAGAGAGTGGCTACACCTTC. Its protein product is CSVEDHSRKQGESGYTF.

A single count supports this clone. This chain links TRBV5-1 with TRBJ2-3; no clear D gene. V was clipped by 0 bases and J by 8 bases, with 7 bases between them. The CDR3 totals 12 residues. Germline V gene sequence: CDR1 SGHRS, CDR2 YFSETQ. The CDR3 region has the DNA TGCGCCAGCAGCTTGGAAATCGGTACGCAGTATTTT. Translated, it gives CASSLEIGTQYF.

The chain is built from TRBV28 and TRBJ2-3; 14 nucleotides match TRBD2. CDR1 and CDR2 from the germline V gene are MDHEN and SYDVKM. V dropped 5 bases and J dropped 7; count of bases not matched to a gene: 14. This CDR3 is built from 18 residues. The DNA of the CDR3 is TGTGCCAGCAGTGGGGGGACTAGCGGGGGTGCCGTAGTATATACGCAGTATTTT. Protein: CASSGGTSGGAVVYTQYF.

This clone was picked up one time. The CDR3 DNA reads as TGCGCCAGCAGCCAAGGGGGTAGGGGGACCAATACGCAGTATTTT. Translating gives CASSQGGRGTNTQYF. The chain links TRBV4-1 to TRBJ2-3, with D perhaps matching TRBD1 (6 bases). This CDR3 has 15 residues. Trimming pared 1 base from V and 7 bases from J, leaving 15 bases between. Germline CDR1 reads MGHRA; CDR2 reads YSYEKL.

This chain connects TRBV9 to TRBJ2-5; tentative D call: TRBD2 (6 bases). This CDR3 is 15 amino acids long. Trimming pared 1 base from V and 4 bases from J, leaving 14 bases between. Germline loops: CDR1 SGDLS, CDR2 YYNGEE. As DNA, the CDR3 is TGTGCCAGCAGCGTAAGCGGGTGGAAGGGAGAGACCCAGTACTTC. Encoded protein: CASSVSGWKGETQYF.

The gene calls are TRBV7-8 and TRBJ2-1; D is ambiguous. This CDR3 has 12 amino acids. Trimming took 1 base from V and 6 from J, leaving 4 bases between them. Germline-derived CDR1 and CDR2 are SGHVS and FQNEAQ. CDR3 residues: CASSLVSNEQFF. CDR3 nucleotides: TGTGCCAGCAGCTTAGTTAGCAATGAGCAGTTCTTC.

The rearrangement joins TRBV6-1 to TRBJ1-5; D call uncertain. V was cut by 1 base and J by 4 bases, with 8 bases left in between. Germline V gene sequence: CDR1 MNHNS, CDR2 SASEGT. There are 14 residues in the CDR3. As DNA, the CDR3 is TGTGCCAGCAGTGAAGTTAAGCGAAATCAGCCCCAGCATTTT. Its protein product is CASSEVKRNQPQHF.

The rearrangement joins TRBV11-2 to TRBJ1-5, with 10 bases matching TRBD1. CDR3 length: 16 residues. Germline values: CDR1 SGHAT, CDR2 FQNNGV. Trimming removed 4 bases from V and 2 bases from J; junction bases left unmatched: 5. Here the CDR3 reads CASSSGTGVGNQPQHF. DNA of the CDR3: TGTGCCAGCAGCTCCGGGACAGGGGTGGGCAATCAGCCCCAGCATTTT.

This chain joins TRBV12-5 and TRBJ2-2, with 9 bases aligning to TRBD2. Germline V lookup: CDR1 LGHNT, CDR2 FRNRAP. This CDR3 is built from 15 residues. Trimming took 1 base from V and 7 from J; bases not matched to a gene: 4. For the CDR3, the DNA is TGTGCTAGTGGTTTGGCGCTAGCGGGGAGCGGGGAGCTGTTTTTT. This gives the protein CASGLALAGSGELFF.

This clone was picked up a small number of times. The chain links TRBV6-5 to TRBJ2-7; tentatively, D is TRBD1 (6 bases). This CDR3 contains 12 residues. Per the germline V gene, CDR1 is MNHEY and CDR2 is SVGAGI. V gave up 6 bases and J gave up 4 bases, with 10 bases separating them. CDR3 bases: TGTGCCAGCAGCCCAACAGGGTACGAGCAGTACGTC. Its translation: CASSPTGYEQYV.

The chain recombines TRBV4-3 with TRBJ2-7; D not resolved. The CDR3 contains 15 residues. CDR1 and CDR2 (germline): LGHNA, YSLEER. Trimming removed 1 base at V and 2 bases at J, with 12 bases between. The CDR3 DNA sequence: TGCGCCAGCAGCCAAGTCTGGCCGCCGACCTACGAGCAGTACTTC. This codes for CASSQVWPPTYEQYF.

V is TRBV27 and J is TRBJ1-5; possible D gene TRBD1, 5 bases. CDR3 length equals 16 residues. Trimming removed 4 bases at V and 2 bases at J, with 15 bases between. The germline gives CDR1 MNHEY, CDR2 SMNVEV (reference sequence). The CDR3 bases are TGTGCCAGCAGTTGTCCGTGGGGGGAGGGCAATCAGCCCCAGCATTTT. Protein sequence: CASSCPWGEGNQPQHF.

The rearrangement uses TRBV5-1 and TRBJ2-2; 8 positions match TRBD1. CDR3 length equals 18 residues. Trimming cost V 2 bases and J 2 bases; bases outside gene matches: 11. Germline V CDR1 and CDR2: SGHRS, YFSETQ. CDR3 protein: CASSLRTGQKVNTGELFF. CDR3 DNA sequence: TGCGCCAGCAGCTTACGGACAGGGCAAAAAGTAAACACCGGGGAGCTGTTTTTT.

CDR3 amino acids: CASSSDRGGNQPQHF. In DNA, the CDR3 is TGTGCCAGTAGTAGCGACAGGGGAGGCAATCAGCCCCAGCATTTT. The chain employs TRBV19 and TRBJ1-5; 8 nucleotides align to TRBD1. This CDR3 is 15 amino acids long. Per germline, CDR1 LNHDA and CDR2 SQIVND (reference sequence). The J segment lost 2 bases and the V segment lost 4 bases, leaving 4 bases of the junction unmatched.

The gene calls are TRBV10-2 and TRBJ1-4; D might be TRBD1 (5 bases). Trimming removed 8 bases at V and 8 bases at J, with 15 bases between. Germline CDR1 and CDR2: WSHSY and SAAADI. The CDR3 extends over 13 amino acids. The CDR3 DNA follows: TGCGCCAGCTTCAGGGAGGTTGGGGAAAAACTGTTTTTT. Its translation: CASFREVGEKLFF.